What follows are 2 T cell receptor beta chains derived from one specimen sequenced in a study of CD8 T cells in ankylosing spondylitis. TCRdb used MiXCR to reprocess the 5' RACE reads, holding one entry per CDR3 protein. Here the sample spans hundreds of thousands of distinct CDR3 sequences, less than 25% being singletons. Sequencing was performed on blood, either unsorted or a sorted T cell fraction (not recorded which). The receptor set was obtained from a female donor with ankylosing spondylitis or in good health (not recorded which).

On this clonotype: A much larger clone lies a single base off, so this may be a read error. The V and J genes are TRBV4-1 and TRBJ2-7; D gene uncertain. Germline-derived CDR1 and CDR2 are MGHRA and YSYEKL. The CDR3 is made up of 15 amino acids. The CDR3 is CASSQASFSSYEQHF. Here the CDR3 DNA reads TGCGCCAGCAGCCAAGCCAGCTTTAGCTCCTACGAGCAGCACTTC.

The chain employs TRBV27 and TRBJ2-7; TRBD1 aligns across 7 bases. Germline CDR1 is MNHEY and CDR2 is SMNVEV (reference sequence). The CDR3 runs 14 residues. V was pared by 6 bases and J by 0 bases, with 5 bases of the junction left unmatched. CDR3 sequence reads: CASRDRSSSYEQYF. The CDR3 DNA is TGTGCCAGCAGGGACAGGTCCAGCTCCTACGAGCAGTACTTC.